The 21 T cell receptor beta chains given below trace back to one sample, sequenced in a study of T cells after yellow fever vaccination. TCRdb re-called the 5' RACE reads with MiXCR, one entry per CDR3 protein. The sample lists about 46,000 distinct CDR3 sequences; more than 6% were seen once. The source was PBMCs, either bulk or a sorted T-cell subset (CD4+, CD8+, memory, or dextramer-sorted; not recorded which), collected 45 days after the yellow fever booster vaccination. The origin of the receptors is a young man who received the YFV17D yellow fever vaccine.

Worth noting for this clonotype: A much larger clone differs from this one at a single base, so this may be a read error. V and J are TRBV7-9 and TRBJ1-5, with D uncertain. There are 13 residues in the CDR3. Germline CDR1 is SEHNR and CDR2 is FQNEAQ (reference sequence). The CDR3 nucleotides read TGTGCCAGCAGCTTAGAGGAGGGCCAGCCCAAGCATTTT. The encoded protein is CASSLEEGQPKHF.

This clonotype has at least ten counts. The genes are TRBV3-1 and TRBJ2-7; D ambiguous. V dropped 3 bases and J dropped 4 bases, with 19 bases sitting between them. The CDR3 consists of 16 residues. Germline values: CDR1 LGHDT, CDR2 YNNKEL (reference sequence). CDR3 residues: CASSQGMGQRGYEQYF. CDR3 nucleotide sequence: TGTGCCAGCAGCCAGGGGATGGGCCAACGTGGGTACGAGCAGTACTTC.

At least ten counts were recorded for this clonotype. CDR3 coding DNA: TGTGCCAGTAGGGGCGACAGGGCGAACACCGGGGAGCTGTTTTTT. Translation: CASRGDRANTGELFF. V gene TRBV19 combines with J gene TRBJ2-2; 7 nucleotides match TRBD1. V gave up 6 bases and J gave up 0 bases; unmatched junction bases: 4. Germline CDR1 and CDR2: LNHDA and SQIVND (reference sequence). This CDR3 is 15 amino acids long.

Comment on this clonotype: A much larger clone sits a single nucleotide away, making a read error possible. The V gene is TRBV6-1, the J gene TRBJ2-2, with D unclear. There are 14 residues in the CDR3. Germline CDR1 reads MNHNS; CDR2 reads SASEGT. V lost 7 bases, J lost 0 bases, and 9 bases lay in between. CDR3 in amino acids: CASKWLSNTGELFF. CDR3 in DNA: TGTGCCAGCAAGTGGCTGTCGAACACCGGGGAGCTGTTTTTT.

This rearrangement joins TRBV19 to TRBJ2-1; perhaps TRBD1 as D (5 bases). V lost 9 bases and J 1 base, leaving 13 bases between the germline ends. The CDR3 is 14 residues long. CDR1 and CDR2 (germline): LNHDA, SQIVND (reference sequence). The CDR3 DNA reads TGTGCCAGCGTCCGTCAGGGTTCCTACAATGAGCAGTTCTTC. As protein: CASVRQGSYNEQFF.

This clonotype was detected ten times or more. This chain uses TRBV6-5 with TRBJ2-1, with 10 nucleotides matching TRBD2. Per the germline V gene, CDR1 is MNHEY and CDR2 is SVGAGI. Trimming at V came to 8 bases and at J to 7 bases, leaving 8 bases not matched to a gene. CDR3 length: 14 amino acids. As DNA, the CDR3 is TGTGCCAGCGCTTCAGGACTAGCGGTAAATGAGCAGTTCTTC. As protein: CASASGLAVNEQFF.

This clonotype was observed at least ten times. The V call is TRBV20-1, the J call TRBJ2-6, with D unclear. This CDR3 region has 15 residues. Trimming shortened V by 3 bases and J by 0 bases, and 9 bases separated the two germline ends. In germline, CDR1 is DFQATT, CDR2 SNEGSKA (reference sequence). CDR3 amino acids: CSASPGVSGANVLTF. The CDR3 DNA is TGCAGTGCTAGTCCGGGCGTCTCTGGGGCCAACGTCCTGACTTTC.

The chain employs TRBV11-2 and TRBJ1-1; D perhaps matches TRBD1 (5 bases). Trimming took 0 bases from V and 11 from J, leaving 16 bases between them. The CDR3 runs 14 residues. The germline V gene encodes CDR1 SGHAT and CDR2 FQNNGV. The chain's CDR3 is CASSLEGSLGEAFF. CDR3 nucleotide sequence: TGTGCCAGCAGCTTAGAGGGCAGTCTGGGGGAGGCTTTCTTT.

This clonotype was detected ten times or more. The gene calls are TRBV7-2 and TRBJ2-3; unclear D gene. The CDR3 is 13 amino acids. CDR1 SGHTA and CDR2 FQGNSA come from the germline V gene. Trimming removed 5 bases from V and 2 bases from J, with 8 bases in between. The CDR3: CASSTRFTDTQYF. In nucleotides, the CDR3 is TGTGCCAGCAGCACAAGATTCACAGATACGCAGTATTTT.

With respect to this clonotype: Germline and junction disagree at one end, which may indicate a read error. The rearrangement joins TRBV5-1 to TRBJ2-5; 7 bases match TRBD2. This CDR3 is built from 15 residues. Germline V gene lookup returns CDR1 SGHRS and CDR2 YFSETQ. The CDR3 bases are TGCGCCAGCCGCTTAGCGGGCCGGCTCCAAGAGACCCAGTACTTC. It translates to CASRLAGRLQETQYF.

CDR3 coding DNA: TGTGCCAGCAGCTTAGCGGGAGTTACCTACGAGCAGTACTTC. Encoded protein: CASSLAGVTYEQYF. This chain uses TRBV7-9 with TRBJ2-7, with D possibly TRBD2 on 5 matching bases. Germline assignment: CDR1 SEHNR and CDR2 FQNEAQ (reference sequence). CDR3 length: 14 amino acids. The V end lost 0 bases, the J end lost 2 bases, and 8 bases lay between the germline ends.

This clonotype was observed many times. The CDR3 bases are TGTGCCAGCACCTTTAACACAGGGGGCATGGAGACCCAGTACTTC. Protein: CASTFNTGGMETQYF. This chain uses TRBV7-2 with TRBJ2-5; the match to TRBD1 covers 9 bases. V lost 7 bases to trimming and J lost 5 bases; unmatched junction nucleotides: 11. The CDR3 spans 15 residues. From germline, CDR1 is SGHTA and CDR2 FQGNSA.

This clonotype showed up many times. The chain carries TRBV7-2 and TRBJ2-5; D is uncertain. The V end lost 6 bases, the J end lost 1 base, and 12 bases lay between the germline ends. Looked up from germline, CDR1 is SGHTA and CDR2 is FQGNSA. The CDR3 contains 14 residues. CDR3 DNA: TGTGCCAGCAGTGCCTCGGGTCCCCAAGAGACCCAGTACTTC. It specifies CASSASGPQETQYF.

This clonotype came up many times. This rearrangement joins TRBV5-1 to TRBJ2-2; 7 nucleotides agree with TRBD2. The length of the CDR3 is 15 residues. Trimming took 5 bases from V and 6 from J; bases not matched to a gene: 10. Germline V gene data show CDR1 as SGHRS and CDR2 as YFSETQ. In DNA form, the CDR3 reads TGCGCCAGCAGACCCGGCAGGGAGGGTTCCGGGGAGCTGTTTTTT. Its translation is CASRPGREGSGELFF.

This clonotype appeared a few times. In DNA, the CDR3 is TGTGCCAGCAGTCTCGGTGGAGGGGCCGGCACCGGGGAGCTGTTTTTT. It is translated as CASSLGGGAGTGELFF. The genes are TRBV12-3 or TRBV12-4 and TRBJ2-2; D might be TRBD2 (6 bases). CDR3 size: 16 residues. With 5 bases removed from V and 4 bases from J, the gap between germline ends came to 17 bases.

This clonotype was seen ten or more times. The chain has TRBV12-3 or TRBV12-4 and TRBJ1-3; D call uncertain. CDR3 length equals 14 residues. V gave up 3 bases and J gave up 9 bases, with 15 bases separating them. DNA for the CDR3: TGTGCCAGCAGTTTGCACGACACCCGGAGCACCATATATTTT. Its translation is CASSLHDTRSTIYF.

This clonotype came up a few times. The chain links TRBV6-2 or TRBV6-3 to TRBJ2-7, with 8 positions matching TRBD2. Germline values: CDR1 MNHEY, CDR2 SVGEGT. This CDR3 contains 15 residues. V lost 5 bases, J lost 4 bases, and 10 bases stayed unmatched. In DNA form, the CDR3 reads TGTGCCAGCAGTATTCAAAGCGGGGGTTCTTACGAGCAGTACTTC. Protein product: CASSIQSGGSYEQYF.

This clonotype appeared a few times. The chain combines TRBV11-2 with TRBJ2-5, with a weak D call TRBD2 (6 bases). The germline CDR1 and CDR2 sequences are SGHAT and FQNNGV. The V end lost 5 bases, the J end lost 5 bases, and 12 bases lay between the germline ends. The CDR3 is 13 residues long. CDR3 sequence: CASSGGLGETQYF. The CDR3 coding sequence is TGTGCCAGCAGCGGGGGACTTGGGGAGACCCAGTACTTC.

There are a few counts of this clonotype. At one end, the junction sequence differs from germline, possibly due to a read error. V usage is TRBV7-9 and J usage is TRBJ2-4, with D unclear. Germline CDR1 SEHNR, CDR2 FQNEAQ (reference sequence). This CDR3 spans 13 amino acids. The CDR3 sequence: CASSLAAENIQYF. The CDR3 DNA follows: TGTGCCAGCAGCTTGGCAGCCGAAAACATTCAGTACTTC.

This clonotype was counted between two and nine times. The chain links TRBV3-1 to TRBJ2-5, with D possibly being TRBD1 (6 bases). Germline CDR1 reads LGHDT; CDR2 reads YNNKEL (reference sequence). This CDR3 contains 11 residues. The germline V and J ends were trimmed by 3 bases and 9 bases, with 8 bases remaining between them. The CDR3 bases are TGTGCCAGCAGCCACGCAGGGGCCCAGTACTTC. It specifies CASSHAGAQYF.

This clonotype appeared many times. The chain has TRBV6-5 and TRBJ1-4; 7 positions agree with TRBD1. This CDR3 has 13 residues. The V and J ends lost 2 bases and 12 bases, in that order; junction bases with no gene match: 6. Germline V gene data show CDR1 as MNHEY and CDR2 as SVGAGI. CDR3 sequence: CASSYDWGTELFF. For the CDR3, the DNA is TGTGCCAGCAGTTACGATTGGGGGACAGAACTGTTTTTT.